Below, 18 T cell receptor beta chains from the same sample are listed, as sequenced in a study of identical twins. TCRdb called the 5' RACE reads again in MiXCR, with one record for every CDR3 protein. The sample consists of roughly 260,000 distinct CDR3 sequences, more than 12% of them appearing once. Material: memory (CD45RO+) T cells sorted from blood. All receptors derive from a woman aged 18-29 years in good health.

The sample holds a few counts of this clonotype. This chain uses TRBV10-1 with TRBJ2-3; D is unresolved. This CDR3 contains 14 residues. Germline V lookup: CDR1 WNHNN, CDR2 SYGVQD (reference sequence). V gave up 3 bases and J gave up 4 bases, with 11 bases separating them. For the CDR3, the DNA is TGCGCCAGCAGTGACGGCGGATCGGCAGATACGCAGTATTTT. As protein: CASSDGGSADTQYF.

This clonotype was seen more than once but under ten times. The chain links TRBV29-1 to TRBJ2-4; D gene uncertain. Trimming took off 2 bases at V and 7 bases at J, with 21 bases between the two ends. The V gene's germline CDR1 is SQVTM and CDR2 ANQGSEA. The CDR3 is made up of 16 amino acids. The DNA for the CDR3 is TGCAGCGTTGAACTCCCCCGACCGTCGGCTGGCAACATTCAGTACTTC. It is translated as CSVELPRPSAGNIQYF.

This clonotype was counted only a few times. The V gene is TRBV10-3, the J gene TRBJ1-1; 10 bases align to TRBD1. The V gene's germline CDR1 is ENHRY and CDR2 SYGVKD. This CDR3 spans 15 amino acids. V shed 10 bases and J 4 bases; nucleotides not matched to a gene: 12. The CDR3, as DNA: TGTGCCAGCCTCAAAACCGGGACAGGGGTCACTGAAGCTTTCTTT. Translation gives CASLKTGTGVTEAFF.

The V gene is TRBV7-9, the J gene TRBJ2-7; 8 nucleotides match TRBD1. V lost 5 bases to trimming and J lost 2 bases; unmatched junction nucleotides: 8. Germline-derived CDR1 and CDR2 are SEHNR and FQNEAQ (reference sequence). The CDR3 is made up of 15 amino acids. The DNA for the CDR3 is TGTGCCAGCAGCCCCTTAACAGGGGGTCCCTACGAGCAGTACTTC. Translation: CASSPLTGGPYEQYF.

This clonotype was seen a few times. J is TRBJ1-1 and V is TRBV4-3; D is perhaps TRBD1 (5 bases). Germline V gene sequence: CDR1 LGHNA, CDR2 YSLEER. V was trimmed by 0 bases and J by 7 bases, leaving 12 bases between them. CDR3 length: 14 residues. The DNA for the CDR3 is TGCGCCAGCAGCCAAGAGCTGGGGGAAAGTGAAGCTTTCTTT. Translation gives CASSQELGESEAFF.

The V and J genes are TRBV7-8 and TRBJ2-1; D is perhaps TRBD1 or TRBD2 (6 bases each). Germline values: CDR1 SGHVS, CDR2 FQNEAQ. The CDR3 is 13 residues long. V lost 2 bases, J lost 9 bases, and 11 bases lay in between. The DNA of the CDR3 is TGTGCCAGCAGCTTATGGGGGGCCACTGAGCAGTTCTTC. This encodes CASSLWGATEQFF.

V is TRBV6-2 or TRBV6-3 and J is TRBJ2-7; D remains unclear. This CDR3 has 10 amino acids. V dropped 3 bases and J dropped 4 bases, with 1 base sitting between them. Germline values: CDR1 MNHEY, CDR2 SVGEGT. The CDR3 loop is CASSYYEQYF. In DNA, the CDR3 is TGTGCCAGCAGTTATTACGAGCAGTACTTC.

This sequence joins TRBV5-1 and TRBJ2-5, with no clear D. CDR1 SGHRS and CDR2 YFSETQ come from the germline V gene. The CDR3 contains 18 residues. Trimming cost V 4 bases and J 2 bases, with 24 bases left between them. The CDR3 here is CASSRVEYAAVLQETQYF. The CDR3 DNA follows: TGCGCCAGCAGCCGTGTCGAATATGCGGCGGTTTTACAAGAGACCCAGTACTTC.

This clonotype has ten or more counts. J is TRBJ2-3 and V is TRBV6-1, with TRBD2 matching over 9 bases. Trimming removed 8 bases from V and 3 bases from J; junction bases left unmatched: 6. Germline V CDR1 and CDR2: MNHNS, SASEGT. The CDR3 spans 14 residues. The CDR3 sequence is CASGASGTTDTQYF. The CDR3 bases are TGTGCCAGCGGGGCTAGCGGGACAACAGATACGCAGTATTTT.

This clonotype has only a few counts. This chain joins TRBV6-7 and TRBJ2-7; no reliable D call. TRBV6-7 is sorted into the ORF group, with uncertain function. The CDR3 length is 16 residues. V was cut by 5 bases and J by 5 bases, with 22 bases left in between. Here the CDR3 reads CASSQTSPVRTHEQYF. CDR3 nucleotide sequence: TGTGCCAGCAGTCAAACTTCTCCAGTCCGAACCCACGAGCAGTACTTC.

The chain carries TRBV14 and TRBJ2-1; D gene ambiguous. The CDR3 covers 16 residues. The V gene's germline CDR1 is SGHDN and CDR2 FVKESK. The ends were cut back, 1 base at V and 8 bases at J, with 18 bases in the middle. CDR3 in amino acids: CASSQGSGPPLDEQFF. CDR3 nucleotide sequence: TGTGCCAGCAGCCAAGGTTCGGGCCCCCCCCTAGATGAGCAGTTCTTC.

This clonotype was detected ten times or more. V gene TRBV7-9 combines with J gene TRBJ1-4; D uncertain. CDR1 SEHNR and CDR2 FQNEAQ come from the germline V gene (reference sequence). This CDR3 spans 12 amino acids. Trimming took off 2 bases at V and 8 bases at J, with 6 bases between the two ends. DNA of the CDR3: TGTGCCAGCAGCTTAAGAGCCGAAAAACTGTTTTTT. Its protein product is CASSLRAEKLFF.

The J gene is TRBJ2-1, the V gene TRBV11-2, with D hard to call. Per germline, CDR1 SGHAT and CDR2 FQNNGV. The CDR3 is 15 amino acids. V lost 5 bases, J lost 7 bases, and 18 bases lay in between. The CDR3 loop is CASSPTRPWGNEQFF. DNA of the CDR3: TGTGCCAGCAGCCCAACTCGACCGTGGGGTAATGAGCAGTTCTTC.

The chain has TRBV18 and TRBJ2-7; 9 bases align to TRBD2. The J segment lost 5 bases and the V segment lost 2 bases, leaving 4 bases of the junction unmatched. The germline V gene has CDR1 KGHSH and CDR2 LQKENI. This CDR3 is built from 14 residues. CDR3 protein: CASSPSGGPHEQYF. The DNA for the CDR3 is TGTGCCAGCTCACCAAGCGGGGGGCCCCACGAGCAGTACTTC.

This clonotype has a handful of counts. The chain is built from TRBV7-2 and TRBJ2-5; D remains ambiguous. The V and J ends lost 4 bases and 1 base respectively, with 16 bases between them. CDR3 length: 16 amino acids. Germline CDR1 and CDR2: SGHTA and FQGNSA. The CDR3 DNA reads TGTGCCAGCAGCTCGTCGGGTGTCTCGCCCCAAGAGACCCAGTACTTC. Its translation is CASSSSGVSPQETQYF. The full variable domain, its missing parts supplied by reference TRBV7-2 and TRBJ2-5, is GAGVSQSPSNKVTEKGKDVELRCDPISGHTALYWYRQSLGQGLEFLIYFQGNSAPDKSGLPSDRFSAERTGGSVSTLTIQRTQQEDSAVYLCASSSSGVSPQETQYFGPGTRLLVL.

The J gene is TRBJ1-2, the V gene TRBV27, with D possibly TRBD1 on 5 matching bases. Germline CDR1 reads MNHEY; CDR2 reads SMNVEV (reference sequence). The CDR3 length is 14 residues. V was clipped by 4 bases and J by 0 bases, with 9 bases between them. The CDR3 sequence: CASSSDRANYGYTF. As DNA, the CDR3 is TGTGCCAGCAGTTCTGACAGAGCTAACTATGGCTACACCTTC.

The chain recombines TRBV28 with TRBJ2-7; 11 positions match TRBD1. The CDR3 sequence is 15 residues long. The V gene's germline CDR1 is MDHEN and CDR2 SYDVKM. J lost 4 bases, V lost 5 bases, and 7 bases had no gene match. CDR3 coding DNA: TGTGCCAGCAGTCGGACAGGGGGCGCTTTTTACGAGCAGTACTTC. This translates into CASSRTGGAFYEQYF.

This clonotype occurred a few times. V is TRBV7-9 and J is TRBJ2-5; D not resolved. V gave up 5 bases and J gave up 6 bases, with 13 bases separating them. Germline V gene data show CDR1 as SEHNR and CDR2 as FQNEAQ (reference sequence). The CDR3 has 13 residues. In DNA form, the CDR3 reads TGTGCCAGCAGCGACACGGGTGCAAAGACCCAGTACTTC. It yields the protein CASSDTGAKTQYF.